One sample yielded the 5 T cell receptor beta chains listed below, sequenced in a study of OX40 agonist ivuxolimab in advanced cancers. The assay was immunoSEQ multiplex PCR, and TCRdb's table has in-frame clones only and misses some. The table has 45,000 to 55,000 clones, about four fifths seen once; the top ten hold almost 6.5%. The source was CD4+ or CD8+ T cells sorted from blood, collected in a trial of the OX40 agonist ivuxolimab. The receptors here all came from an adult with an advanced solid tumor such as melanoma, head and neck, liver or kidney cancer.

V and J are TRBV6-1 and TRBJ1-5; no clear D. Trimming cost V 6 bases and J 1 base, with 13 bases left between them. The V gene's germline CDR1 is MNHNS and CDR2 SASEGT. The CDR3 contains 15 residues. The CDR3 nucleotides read TGTGCCAGCAGCCCCGGGAGGGCAAGCAATCAGCCCCAGCATTTT. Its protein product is CASSPGRASNQPQHF.

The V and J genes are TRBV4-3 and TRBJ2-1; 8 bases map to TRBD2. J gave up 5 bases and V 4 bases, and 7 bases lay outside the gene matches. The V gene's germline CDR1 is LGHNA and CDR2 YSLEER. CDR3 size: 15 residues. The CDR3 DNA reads TGCGCCAGCAGCCCAACTAGCGGAGGCCACAATGAGCAGTTCTTC. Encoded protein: CASSPTSGGHNEQFF.

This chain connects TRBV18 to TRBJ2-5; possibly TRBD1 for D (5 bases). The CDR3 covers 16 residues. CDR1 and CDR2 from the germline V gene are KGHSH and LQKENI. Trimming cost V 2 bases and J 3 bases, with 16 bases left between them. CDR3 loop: CASSPFMGRPEETQYF. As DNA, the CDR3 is TGTGCCAGCTCACCATTCATGGGGCGACCCGAAGAGACCCAGTACTTC.

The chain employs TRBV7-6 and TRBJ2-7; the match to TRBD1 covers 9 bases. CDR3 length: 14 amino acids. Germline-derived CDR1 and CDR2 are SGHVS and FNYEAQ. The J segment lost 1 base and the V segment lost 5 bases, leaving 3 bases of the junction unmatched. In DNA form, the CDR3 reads TGTGCCAGCAGCCGGACAGGGGCTTCCTACGAGCAGTACTTC. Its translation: CASSRTGASYEQYF. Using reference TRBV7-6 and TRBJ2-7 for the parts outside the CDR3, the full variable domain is GAGVSQSPRYKVTKRGQDVALRCDPISGHVSLYWYRQALGQGPEFLTYFNYEAQQDKSGLPNDRFSAERPEGSISTLTIQRTEQRDSAMYRCASSRTGASYEQYFGPGTRLTVT.

In DNA, the CDR3 is TGCAGTGCTAGACCGGGAGATGAAGCTTTCTTT. Translation: CSARPGDEAFF. V usage is TRBV20-1 and J usage is TRBJ1-1; D not certain. The V end was cut by 2 bases, the J end by 7 bases, with 8 bases between. Germline V gene sequence: CDR1 DFQATT, CDR2 SNEGSKA (reference sequence). The CDR3 has 11 residues.